This is a list of T cell receptor beta chains from one sample in a study of T cells in Graves' hyperthyroidism and ophthalmopathy. TCRdb redid the calling of the multiplex PCR reads with MiXCR, one entry per CDR3 protein. The sample records around 690,000 distinct CDR3 sequences, 15% to 20% being singletons. Source material: blood. These receptors all stem from a man aged 50-59 years with Graves' hyperthyroidism. The CDR3 runs from the conserved cysteine through the conserved F or W. D genes are given only for firm matches. Expanded clones get a size class; other rows say once, few or many, or leave the size out.

TRBJ1-4	many	TRBV2	TRBD1	CASSGTGYEKLFF	TGTGCCAGCAGCGGGACAGGGTATGAAAAACTGTTTTTT
TRBJ1-5	-	TRBV2	-	CASGGGGQPQHF	TGTGCCAGCGGGGGGGGCGGTCAGCCCCAGCATTTT
TRBJ2-7	many	TRBV28	TRBD2	CASPPPSGRIDEQYF	TGTGCCAGCCCCCCTCCTAGCGGGAGGATCGACGAGCAGTACTTC
TRBJ2-2	few	TRBV18	TRBD1	CASSPPGFQDRFTGELFF	TGTGCCAGCTCACCACCGGGATTTCAGGACAGGTTTACCGGGGAGCTGTTTTTT
TRBJ1-1	-	TRBV19	-	CASSIAEIRWRNTEAFF	TGTGCCAGTAGTATAGCAGAGATCCGGTGGAGGAACACTGAAGCTTTCTTT
TRBJ2-2	few	TRBV6-2/TRBV6-3	TRBD2	CASSYSLAGGNTGELFF	TGTGCCAGCAGTTACTCACTAGCGGGCGGTAACACCGGGGAGCTGTTTTTT
TRBJ1-1	many	TRBV28	-	CASNARGASNTEAFF	TGTGCCAGCAATGCAAGGGGGGCTTCGAACACTGAAGCTTTCTTT
TRBJ2-7	many	TRBV20-1	TRBD1	CSARPPGQGFGEQYF	TGCAGTGCGAGACCACCGGGACAGGGTTTCGGCGAGCAGTACTTC
TRBJ1-3	many	TRBV11-2	TRBD1	CASRGQGPGNTIYF	TGTGCCAGCAGGGGACAGGGGCCCGGAAACACCATATATTTT
TRBJ1-5	many	TRBV28	-	CASSVTGFGLSNQPQHF	TGTGCCAGCAGTGTAACAGGTTTCGGGCTTAGCAATCAGCCCCAGCATTTT
TRBJ2-7	few	TRBV6-5	-	CASSYGLMAYEQYF	TGTGCCAGCAGTTACGGGCTGATGGCCTACGAGCAGTACTTC
TRBJ2-5	-	TRBV20-1	-	CSARDIGRGPQETQYF	TGCAGTGCTAGAGATATCGGGCGGGGACCACAAGAGACCCAGTACTTC
TRBJ1-4	-	TRBV7-9	TRBD1	CASSQYRGRDEKLFF	TGTGCCAGCAGCCAGTACAGGGGGCGAGATGAAAAACTGTTTTTT
TRBJ2-7	many	TRBV7-2	TRBD1	CASSSSWTGIHEQYF	TGTGCCAGCAGCTCATCCTGGACAGGGATCCACGAGCAGTACTTC
TRBJ2-3	many	TRBV28	-	CASNTVSGSADTQYF	TGTGCCAGCAATACAGTCTCCGGCAGCGCAGATACGCAGTATTTT
TRBJ2-3	-	TRBV7-9	TRBD2	CASSLINLGGDRTSGSYYTQYF	TGTGCCAGCAGCTTAATAAACCTTGGTGGAGATAGGACTAGCGGGAGCTATTATACGCAGTATTTT
TRBJ1-2	many	TRBV7-2	TRBD1	CASSGQGVGGYTF	TGTGCCAGCAGCGGACAGGGGGTTGGCGGCTACACCTTC
TRBJ2-1	many	TRBV7-2	TRBD2	CASSLAAGRINEQFF	TGTGCCAGCAGCTTAGCAGCGGGAAGGATAAATGAGCAGTTCTTC
TRBJ2-7	many	TRBV7-2	-	CASSFDIRLYF	TGTGCCAGCAGCTTCGACATTCGATTGTACTTC
TRBJ2-2	many	TRBV5-1	-	CASSPVSNTGELFF	TGCGCCAGCAGCCCGGTTTCGAACACCGGGGAGCTGTTTTTT
TRBJ2-5	many	TRBV6-2/TRBV6-3	TRBD2	CASSYDLLAGDLETQYF	TGTGCCAGCAGTTACGATCTCCTAGCGGGAGATCTGGAGACCCAGTACTTC
TRBJ2-7	-	TRBV28	-	CASMERSYYEQYF	TGTGCCAGCATGGAGCGGAGCTACTACGAGCAGTACTTC
TRBJ2-3	many	TRBV18	TRBD2	CASSPPSGRSTDTQYF	TGTGCCAGCTCACCACCTAGCGGGAGAAGCACAGATACGCAGTATTTT
TRBJ1-6	few	TRBV7-3	-	CASSCSPGTRNNSPLHF	TGTGCCAGCAGTTGCTCGCCTGGGACACGGAATAATTCACCCCTCCACTTT
TRBJ1-2	-	TRBV19	-	CASSKGGFGSYTF	TGTGCCAGTAGTAAGGGCGGTTTCGGAAGCTACACCTTC
TRBJ2-7	-	TRBV5-6	-	CASRGQGYYEQYF	TGTGCCAGCAGAGGGCAGGGGTATTACGAGCAGTACTTC
TRBJ2-5	-	TRBV11-2	-	CASSLSGEWETQYF	TGTGCCAGCAGCTTATCGGGCGAGTGGGAGACCCAGTACTTC